Following are 5 T cell receptor beta chains from one sample sequenced in a study of OX40 agonist ivuxolimab in advanced cancers. Some clones are missing from TCRdb's copy, which holds only in-frame ones; the method was immunoSEQ multiplex PCR. The sample lists about 120,000 clones, 85% to 95% occurring once. The specimen comprised CD4+ or CD8+ T cells sorted from blood, sampled in a trial of the OX40 agonist ivuxolimab. The receptors derive from an adult with an advanced solid tumor such as melanoma, head and neck, liver or kidney cancer.

V gene TRBV7-2 combines with J gene TRBJ1-1, with TRBD1 identical over 11 bases. Germline values: CDR1 SGHTA, CDR2 FQGNSA. The CDR3 length is 14 residues. V gave up 6 bases and J gave up 1 base; unmatched junction bases: 1. The CDR3 DNA reads as TGTGCCAGCAGTGGACAGGGGGCGAACACTGAAGCTTTCTTT. This codes for CASSGQGANTEAFF.

The rearrangement joins TRBV6-1 to TRBJ1-3; D not certain. This CDR3 has 13 amino acids. Germline V gene lookup returns CDR1 MNHNS and CDR2 SASEGT. Trimming cost V 9 bases and J 5 bases, with 14 bases left between them. The CDR3, as DNA: TGTGCCAGTTCGGACGTGAGAAGAAACACCATATATTTT. Translated: CASSDVRRNTIYF.

V gene TRBV5-6 combines with J gene TRBJ2-7; D gene unclear. The CDR3 consists of 13 residues. Germline V gene lookup returns CDR1 SGHDT and CDR2 YYEEEE. Trimming left V 2 bases short and J 1 base short, with 7 bases between. The chain's CDR3 is CASSLMESYEQYF. DNA of the CDR3: TGTGCCAGCAGCTTAATGGAATCCTACGAGCAGTACTTC.

The gene calls are TRBV16 and TRBJ1-6; a possible D gene is TRBD1 (5 bases). The germline V gene has CDR1 KGHSY and CDR2 FQNENV. The CDR3 extends over 16 amino acids. The germline V and J ends were trimmed by 4 bases and 7 bases, with 17 bases remaining between them. In nucleotides, the CDR3 is TGTGCCAGCAGCCCCAACCGCGGGGGGAGGAATTCACCCCTCCACTTT. It encodes CASSPNRGGRNSPLHF.

V is TRBV5-1 and J is TRBJ2-5; D is uncertain. CDR1 is SGHRS, CDR2 YFSETQ, per germline. The CDR3 contains 14 residues. Trimming pared 1 base from V and 4 bases from J, leaving 11 bases between. The CDR3 DNA is TGCGCCAGCAGCTTGACAGTTGTTGGAGAGACCCAGTACTTC. Protein product: CASSLTVVGETQYF.